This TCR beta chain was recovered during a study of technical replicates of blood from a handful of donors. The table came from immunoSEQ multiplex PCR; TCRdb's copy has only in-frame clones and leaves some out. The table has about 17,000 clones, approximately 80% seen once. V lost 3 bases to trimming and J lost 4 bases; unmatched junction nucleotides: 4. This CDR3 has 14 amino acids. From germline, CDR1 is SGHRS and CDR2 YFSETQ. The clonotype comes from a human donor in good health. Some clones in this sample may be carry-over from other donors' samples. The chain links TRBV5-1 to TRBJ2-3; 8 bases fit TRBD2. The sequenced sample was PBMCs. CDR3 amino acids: CASSSRAGADTQYF. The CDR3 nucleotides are TGCGCCAGCAGCTCGCGAGCGGGAGCAGATACGCAGTATTTT.